What follows describes a single TCR beta chain. These data originate in a study of cytotoxic CD8 clonotypes in ibrutinib-treated CLL. Study at large: Average yields of approximately 260,000 productive templates and 100,000 or so productive rearrangements characterized the samples.

The method was immunoSEQ multiplex PCR; TCRdb's version includes in-frame clones alone and lacks a portion of them. The table includes over 95,000 clones, 55% to 75% detected once. V gave up 0 bases and J gave up 5 bases, with 11 bases separating them. The CDR3 has 15 amino acids. The germline V gene has CDR1 MNHNS and CDR2 SASEGT. The rearrangement uses TRBV6-1 and TRBJ1-5; D perhaps matches TRBD1 (6 bases). The TCR originated in a human donor with chronic lymphocytic leukemia. Sequencing was performed on PBMCs, taken after 24 months of ibrutinib treatment. The CDR3 region has the DNA TGTGCCAGCAGTGAAGCGGGGGGGCCCTATCAGCCCCAGCATTTT. Amino acids: CASSEAGGPYQPQHF.